Listed here are 19 T cell receptor beta chains from one sample, sequenced in a study of blood T cells in healthy people across ages. It was with a sample-barcoded 5' primer and a J-beta primer mix that a second PCR of roughly 6 to 11 cycles was run. MiXCR, run by TCRdb on the 5' RACE reads, gives a single entry per CDR3 protein. The sample yields almost 800,000 distinct CDR3 sequences, roughly 60% seen once. The sample comprised blood. Receptor source: a man aged 30-40 years in good health.

The chain uses TRBV6-2 or TRBV6-3 and TRBJ2-2; tentatively, D is TRBD2 (5 bases). Germline V lookup: CDR1 MNHEY, CDR2 SVGEGT. The CDR3 runs to 15 residues. V was shortened by 8 bases and J by 1 base, with 14 bases between the two germline ends. The CDR3 loop reads CASWADLMNTGELFF. As DNA, the CDR3 is TGTGCCAGCTGGGCGGACTTAATGAACACCGGGGAGCTGTTTTTT.

This CDR3 reads CASSLTGTSGTDTQYF. In DNA, the CDR3 is TGCGCCAGCAGCCTAACCGGGACTAGCGGCACAGATACGCAGTATTTT. This chain connects TRBV5-1 to TRBJ2-3; the match to TRBD2 covers 10 bases. Unmatched junction bases numbered 6, after V lost 4 bases and J lost 1 base. Germline V gene sequence: CDR1 SGHRS, CDR2 YFSETQ. The CDR3 sequence is 16 residues long. Full variable domain (outside the CDR3, taken from reference TRBV5-1 and TRBJ2-3): KAGVTQTPRYLIKTRGQQVTLSCSPISGHRSVSWYQQTPGQGLQFLFEYFSETQRNKGNFPGRFSGRQFSNSRSEMNVSTLELGDSALYLCASSLTGTSGTDTQYFGPGTRLTVL.

V gene TRBV11-2 combines with J gene TRBJ2-1; 11 bases align to TRBD2. The CDR3 loop spans 17 amino acids. The V gene end was trimmed by 5 bases and the J gene end by 2 bases; junction bases not matched to a gene: 8. From germline, CDR1 is SGHAT and CDR2 FQNNGV. Here the CDR3 DNA reads TGTGCCAGCAGCGGAATAGCGGGAGGGGGCCCCTACAATGAGCAGTTCTTC. It encodes CASSGIAGGGPYNEQFF.

The V gene is TRBV20-1, the J gene TRBJ2-3, with 10 bases matching TRBD2. Per the germline V gene, CDR1 is DFQATT and CDR2 is SNEGSKA (reference sequence). The CDR3 runs 17 residues. Losses at the gene ends were 3 bases for V and 4 bases for J; bases not matched to a gene: 13. CDR3 protein: CSASSYPSGSTSDTQYF. DNA of the CDR3: TGCAGTGCTAGCTCCTACCCTAGCGGGAGTACCTCAGATACGCAGTATTTT.

The chain couples TRBV7-9 to TRBJ1-5, with 7 bases that match TRBD1. J was trimmed by 8 bases and V by 1 base; bases with no gene match: 8. Germline assignment: CDR1 SEHNR and CDR2 FQNEAQ (reference sequence). This CDR3 contains 15 residues. This CDR3 reads CASSLGDRAMEPQHF. The CDR3 region has the DNA TGTGCCAGCAGCTTAGGTGACAGGGCTATGGAGCCCCAGCATTTT.

This clonotype was detected a few times. The CDR3 sequence: CASGPPDRNYGYTF. The CDR3 bases are TGTGCCTCAGGGCCACCGGACAGAAACTATGGCTACACCTTC. V is TRBV10-3 and J is TRBJ1-2; tentatively, D is TRBD1 (6 bases). The length of the CDR3 is 14 residues. The V and J ends lost 11 bases and 2 bases respectively, with 18 bases between them. Germline V gene data show CDR1 as ENHRY and CDR2 as SYGVKD.

The CDR3 region is CATTGGNVYGYTF. DNA of the CDR3: TGTGCCACTACCGGGGGAAACGTCTATGGCTACACCTTC. The chain uses TRBV12-3 or TRBV12-4 and TRBJ1-2, with D perhaps matching TRBD1 (5 bases). Trimming cost V 10 bases and J 4 bases, with 16 bases left between them. The CDR3 totals 13 residues.

In this sample, this clonotype turned up a few times. This chain uses TRBV29-1 with TRBJ2-6; 9 nucleotides match TRBD2. Germline values: CDR1 SQVTM, CDR2 ANQGSEA. V lost 4 bases and J lost 2; bases outside the gene matches: 6. CDR3 length equals 16 residues. The CDR3 loop reads CSVGGAGGAGANVLTF. The CDR3 DNA reads as TGCAGCGTTGGAGGAGCGGGAGGAGCTGGGGCCAACGTCCTGACTTTC. Complete variable domain (other parts from reference TRBV29-1 and TRBJ2-6): SAVISQKPSRDICQRGTSLTIQCQVDSQVTMMFWYRQQPGQSLTLIATANQGSEATYESGFVIDKFPISRPNLTFSTLTVSNMSPEDSSIYLCSVGGAGGAGANVLTFGAGSRLTVL.

This clonotype showed up just a few times. The chain combines TRBV11-2 with TRBJ2-1, with D possibly matching TRBD2 (5 bases). Between the trimmed V and J ends, which lost 2 bases and 4 bases, there was a span of 12 bases. The germline V gene encodes CDR1 SGHAT and CDR2 FQNNGV. The CDR3 is 15 amino acids. This chain's CDR3 is CASSLRSSGYNEQFF. CDR3 nucleotides: TGTGCCAGCAGCTTACGGTCCAGCGGTTACAATGAGCAGTTCTTC.

This sequence joins TRBV20-1 and TRBJ2-1; possible D gene TRBD2, 6 bases. The CDR3 extends over 15 amino acids. Germline V gene lookup returns CDR1 DFQATT and CDR2 SNEGSKA (reference sequence). V gave up 1 base and J gave up 4 bases, with 14 bases separating them. The DNA of the CDR3 is TGCAGTGCTAGAGGGGGGAATAGCGGATACAATGAGCAGTTCTTC. Encoded protein: CSARGGNSGYNEQFF.

This clonotype came up a few times. V usage is TRBV20-1 and J usage is TRBJ2-1; maybe TRBD2 (5 bases). Germline CDR1 reads DFQATT; CDR2 reads SNEGSKA (reference sequence). This CDR3 spans 15 amino acids. The germline V and J ends were trimmed by 0 bases and 8 bases, with 17 bases remaining between them. Here the CDR3 reads CSARDLKDFYDEQFF. The CDR3, as DNA: TGCAGTGCTAGAGATCTTAAGGACTTTTACGATGAGCAGTTCTTC.

This chain links TRBV20-1 with TRBJ2-4; 7 nucleotides line up with TRBD2. After removal of 1 base from V and 13 bases from J, the junction contained 19 bases not matched to a gene. The CDR3 length is 16 residues. Germline CDR1 DFQATT, CDR2 SNEGSKA (reference sequence). CDR3 sequence (DNA): TGCAGTGCTAGAGGAGCGGGGTCGGATTATACGGGGGAGCAGTACTTC. It specifies CSARGAGSDYTGEQYF.

The sample holds a few counts of this clonotype. This rearrangement joins TRBV10-3 to TRBJ1-2; D gene uncertain. CDR1 ENHRY and CDR2 SYGVKD come from the germline V gene. CDR3 length: 11 amino acids. The V end lost 4 bases, the J end lost 6 bases, and 6 bases lay between the germline ends. This CDR3 is CAISAGDGYTF. CDR3 sequence (DNA): TGTGCCATCAGTGCTGGCGATGGCTACACCTTC.

This clonotype was picked up a small number of times. The chain couples TRBV20-1 to TRBJ2-3; the match to TRBD2 covers 9 bases. Per the germline V gene, CDR1 is DFQATT and CDR2 is SNEGSKA (reference sequence). Unmatched junction bases numbered 5, after V lost 4 bases and J lost 0 bases. CDR3 length equals 15 residues. CDR3 in amino acids: CSAISTSGSTDTQYF. The DNA for the CDR3 is TGCAGTGCTATATCCACTAGCGGGAGCACAGATACGCAGTATTTT.

The chain recombines TRBV10-3 with TRBJ1-4; D is undetermined. The CDR3 is 12 residues long. Deletions cut 5 bases from V and 8 bases from J, with 9 bases between. Per the germline V gene, CDR1 is ENHRY and CDR2 is SYGVKD. The CDR3, as DNA: TGTGCCATCAGTCAGCCGGAGGAAAAACTGTTTTTT. Translated, it gives CAISQPEEKLFF.

The CDR3 reads CASSRVPMNTGELFF. The CDR3 DNA is TGTGCCAGCAGCCGTGTGCCAATGAACACCGGGGAGCTGTTTTTT. V usage is TRBV7-6 and J usage is TRBJ2-2; D is unclear. The V end lost 5 bases, the J end lost 1 base, and 11 bases lay between the germline ends. The CDR3 is made up of 15 amino acids. Germline lookup yields CDR1 SGHVS and CDR2 FNYEAQ.

This chain links TRBV6-5 with TRBJ2-3, with 7 bases fitting TRBD2. J lost 1 base, V lost 5 bases, and 6 bases had no gene match. CDR1 MNHEY and CDR2 SVGAGI come from the germline V gene. This CDR3 contains 15 residues. CDR3 in amino acids: CASSLGLGGTDTQYF. DNA of the CDR3: TGTGCCAGCAGTCTCGGACTAGGCGGCACAGATACGCAGTATTTT.

The chain uses TRBV6-5 and TRBJ2-5, with unresolved D. The J call may be incorrect, as the DNA end agrees better with TRBJ2-7. The CDR3 has 15 residues. Germline-derived CDR1 and CDR2 are MNHEY and SVGAGI. The CDR3 reads CASSYSRGGAGEQYF. Here the CDR3 DNA reads TGTGCCAGCAGTTACTCGAGAGGCGGAGCTGGCGAGCAGTACTTC.

The genes are TRBV11-2 and TRBJ2-1; D is possibly TRBD1 (7 bases). The CDR3 extends over 15 amino acids. Germline V gene data show CDR1 as SGHAT and CDR2 as FQNNGV. V dropped 5 bases and J dropped 4 bases, with 15 bases sitting between them. The CDR3 is CASSTRGAGYNEQFF. In DNA, the CDR3 is TGTGCCAGCAGCACCAGGGGGGCTGGGTACAATGAGCAGTTCTTC. Full variable domain (outside the CDR3, taken from reference TRBV11-2 and TRBJ2-1): EAGVAQSPRYKIIEKRQSVAFWCNPISGHATLYWYQQILGQGPKLLIQFQNNGVVDDSQLPKDRFSAERLKGVDSTLKIQPAKLEDSAVYLCASSTRGAGYNEQFFGPGTRLTVL.